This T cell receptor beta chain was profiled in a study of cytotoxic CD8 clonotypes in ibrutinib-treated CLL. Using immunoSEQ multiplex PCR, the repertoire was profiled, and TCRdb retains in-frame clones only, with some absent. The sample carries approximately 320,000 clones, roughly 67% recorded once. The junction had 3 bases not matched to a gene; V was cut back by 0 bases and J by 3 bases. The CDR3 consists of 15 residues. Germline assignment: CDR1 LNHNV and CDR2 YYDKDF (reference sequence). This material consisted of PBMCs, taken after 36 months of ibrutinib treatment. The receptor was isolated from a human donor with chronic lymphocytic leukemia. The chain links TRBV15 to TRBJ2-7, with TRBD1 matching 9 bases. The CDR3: CATSRDPGQGYEQYF. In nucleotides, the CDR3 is TGTGCCACCAGCAGAGACCCGGGACAGGGCTACGAGCAGTACTTC.